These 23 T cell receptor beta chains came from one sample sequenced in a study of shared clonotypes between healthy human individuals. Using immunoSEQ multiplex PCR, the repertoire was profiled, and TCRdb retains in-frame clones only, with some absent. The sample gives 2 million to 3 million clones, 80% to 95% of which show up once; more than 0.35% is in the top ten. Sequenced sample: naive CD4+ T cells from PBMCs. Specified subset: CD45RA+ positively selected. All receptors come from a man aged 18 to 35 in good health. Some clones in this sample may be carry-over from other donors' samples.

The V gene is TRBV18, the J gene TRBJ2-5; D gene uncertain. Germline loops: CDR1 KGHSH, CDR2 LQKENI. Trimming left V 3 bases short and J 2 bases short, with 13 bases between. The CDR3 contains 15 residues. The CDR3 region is CASSPNLGRQETQYF. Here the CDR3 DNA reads TGTGCCAGCTCACCCAATCTAGGCAGGCAAGAGACCCAGTACTTC.

The chain's CDR3 is CASSLELQRGADTQYF. DNA for the CDR3: TGCGCCAGCAGCTTGGAACTCCAAAGAGGGGCAGATACGCAGTATTTT. The genes are TRBV5-1 and TRBJ2-3; D may be TRBD1 or TRBD2 (5 bases each). Per germline, CDR1 SGHRS and CDR2 YFSETQ. This CDR3 region has 16 residues. V dropped 0 bases and J dropped 4 bases, with 15 bases sitting between them. The variable domain in full, with the rest retrieved from reference TRBV5-1 and TRBJ2-3, is KAGVTQTPRYLIKTRGQQVTLSCSPISGHRSVSWYQQTPGQGLQFLFEYFSETQRNKGNFPGRFSGRQFSNSRSEMNVSTLELGDSALYLCASSLELQRGADTQYFGPGTRLTVL.

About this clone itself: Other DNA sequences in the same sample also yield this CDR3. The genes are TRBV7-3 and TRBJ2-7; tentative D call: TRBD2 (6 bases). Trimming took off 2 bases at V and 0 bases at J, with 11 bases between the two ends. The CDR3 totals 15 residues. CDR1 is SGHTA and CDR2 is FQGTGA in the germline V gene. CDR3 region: CASSLGSGPSYEQYF. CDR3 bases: TGTGCCAGCAGCTTAGGTAGCGGACCCTCCTACGAGCAGTACTTC. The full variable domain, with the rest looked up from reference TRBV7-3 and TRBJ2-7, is GAGVSQTPSNKVTEKGKYVELRCDPISGHTALYWYRQSLGQGPEFLIYFQGTGAADDSGLPNDRFFAVRPEGSVSTLKIQRTERGDSAVYLCASSLGSGPSYEQYFGPGTRLTVT.

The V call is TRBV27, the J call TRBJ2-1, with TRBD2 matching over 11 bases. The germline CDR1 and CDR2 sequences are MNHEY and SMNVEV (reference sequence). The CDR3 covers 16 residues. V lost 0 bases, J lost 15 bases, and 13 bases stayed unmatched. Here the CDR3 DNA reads TGTGCCAGCAGTTTATCACCAGGACTAGCGGGTGGGAGACGGTTCTTC. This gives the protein CASSLSPGLAGGRRFF.

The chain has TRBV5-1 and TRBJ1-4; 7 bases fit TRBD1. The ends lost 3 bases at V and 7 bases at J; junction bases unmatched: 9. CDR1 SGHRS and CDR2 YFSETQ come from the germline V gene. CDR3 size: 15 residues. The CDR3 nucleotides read TGCGCCAGCAGCTCGACAGGGACGGGCAGTGAAAAACTGTTTTTT. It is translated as CASSSTGTGSEKLFF.

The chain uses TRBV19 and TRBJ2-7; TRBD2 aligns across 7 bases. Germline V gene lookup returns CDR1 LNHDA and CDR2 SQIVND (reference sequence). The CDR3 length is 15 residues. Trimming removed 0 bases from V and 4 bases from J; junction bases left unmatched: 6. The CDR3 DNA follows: TGTGCCAGTAGTATAGATGGGGAGGGCCCGTACGAGCAGTACTTC. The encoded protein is CASSIDGEGPYEQYF.

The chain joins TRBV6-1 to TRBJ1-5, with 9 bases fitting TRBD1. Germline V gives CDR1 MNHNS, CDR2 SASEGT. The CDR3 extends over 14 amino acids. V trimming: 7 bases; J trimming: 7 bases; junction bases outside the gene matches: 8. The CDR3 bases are TGTGCCAGCACTCCCGGACAGGGGAGGCAGCCCCAGCATTTT. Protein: CASTPGQGRQPQHF.

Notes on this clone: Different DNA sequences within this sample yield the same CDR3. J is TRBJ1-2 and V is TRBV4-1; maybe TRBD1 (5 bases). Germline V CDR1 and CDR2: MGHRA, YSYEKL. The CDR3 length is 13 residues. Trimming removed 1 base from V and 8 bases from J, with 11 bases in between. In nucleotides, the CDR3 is TGCGCCAGCAGCCAAGGGGGGGGATACGGCTACACCTTC. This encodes CASSQGGGYGYTF.

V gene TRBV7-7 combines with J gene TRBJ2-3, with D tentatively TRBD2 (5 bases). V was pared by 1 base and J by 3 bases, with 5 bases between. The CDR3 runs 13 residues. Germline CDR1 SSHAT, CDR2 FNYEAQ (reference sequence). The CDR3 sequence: CASSLGTTDTQYF. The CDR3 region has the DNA TGTGCCAGCAGCTTAGGGACTACAGATACGCAGTATTTT.

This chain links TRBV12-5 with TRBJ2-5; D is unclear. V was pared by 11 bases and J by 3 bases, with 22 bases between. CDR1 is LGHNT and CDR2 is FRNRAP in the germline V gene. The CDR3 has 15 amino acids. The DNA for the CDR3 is TGTGCTCGGGCTAGGGATCGAGTACGGGAAGAGACCCAGTACTTC. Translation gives CARARDRVREETQYF. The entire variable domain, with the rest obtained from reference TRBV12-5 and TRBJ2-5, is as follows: DARVTQTPRHKVTEMGQEVTMRCQPILGHNTVFWYRQTMMQGLELLAYFRNRAPLDDSGMPKDRFSAEMPDATLATLKIQPSEPRDSAVYFCARARDRVREETQYFGPGTRLLVL.

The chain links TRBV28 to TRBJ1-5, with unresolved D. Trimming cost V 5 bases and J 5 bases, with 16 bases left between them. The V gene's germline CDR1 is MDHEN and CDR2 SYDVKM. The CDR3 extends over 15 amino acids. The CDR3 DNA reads TGTGCCAGCAGTCCGCCACCCCAAGGCCATCAGCCCCAGCATTTT. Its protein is CASSPPPQGHQPQHF.

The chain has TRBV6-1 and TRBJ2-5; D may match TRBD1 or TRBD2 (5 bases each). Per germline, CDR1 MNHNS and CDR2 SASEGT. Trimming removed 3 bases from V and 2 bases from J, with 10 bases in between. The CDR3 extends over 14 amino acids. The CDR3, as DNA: TGTGCCAGCAGTGATTCGGGGCCACAAGAGACCCAGTACTTC. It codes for CASSDSGPQETQYF.

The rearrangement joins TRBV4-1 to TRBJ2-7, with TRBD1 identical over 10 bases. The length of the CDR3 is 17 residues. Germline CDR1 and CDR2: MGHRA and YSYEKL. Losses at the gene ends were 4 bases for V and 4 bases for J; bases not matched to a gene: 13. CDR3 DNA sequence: TGCGCCAGCAGCCCCTCAGCAGGGGACAGGGGTCTATACGAGCAGTACTTC. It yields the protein CASSPSAGDRGLYEQYF.

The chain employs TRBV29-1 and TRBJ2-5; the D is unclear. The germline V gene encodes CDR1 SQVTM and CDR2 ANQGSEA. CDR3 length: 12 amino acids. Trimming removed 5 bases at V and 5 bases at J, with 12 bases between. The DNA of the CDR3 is TGCAGCGTTACAACAGTATTGGAGACCCAGTACTTC. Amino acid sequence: CSVTTVLETQYF.

CDR3 sequence (DNA): TGTGCCAGCAGTCCGACCGGGACTAGGTCTGGGGCCAACGTCCTGACTTTC. Its translation: CASSPTGTRSGANVLTF. The chain couples TRBV27 to TRBJ2-6; the match to TRBD2 covers 8 bases. The CDR3 sequence is 17 residues long. Germline CDR1 MNHEY, CDR2 SMNVEV (reference sequence). After removal of 5 bases from V and 1 base from J, the junction contained 7 bases not matched to a gene. The full variable domain, with the rest looked up from reference TRBV27 and TRBJ2-6, is EAQVTQNPRYLITVTGKKLTVTCSQNMNHEYMSWYRQDPGLGLRQIYYSMNVEVTDKGDVPEGYKVSRKEKRNFPLILESPSPNQTSLYFCASSPTGTRSGANVLTFGAGSRLTVL.

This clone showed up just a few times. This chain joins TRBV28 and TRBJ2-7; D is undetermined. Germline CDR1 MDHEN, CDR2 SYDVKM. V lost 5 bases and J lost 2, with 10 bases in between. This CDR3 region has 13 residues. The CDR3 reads CASSKTPTYEQYF. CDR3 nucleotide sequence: TGTGCCAGCAGTAAGACACCTACCTACGAGCAGTACTTC.

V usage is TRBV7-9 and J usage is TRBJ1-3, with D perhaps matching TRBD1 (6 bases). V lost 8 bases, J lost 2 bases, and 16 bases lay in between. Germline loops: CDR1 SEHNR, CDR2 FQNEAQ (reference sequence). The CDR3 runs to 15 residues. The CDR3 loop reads CASAQGGQTGNTIYF. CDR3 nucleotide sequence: TGTGCCAGCGCCCAAGGGGGGCAGACTGGAAACACCATATATTTT.

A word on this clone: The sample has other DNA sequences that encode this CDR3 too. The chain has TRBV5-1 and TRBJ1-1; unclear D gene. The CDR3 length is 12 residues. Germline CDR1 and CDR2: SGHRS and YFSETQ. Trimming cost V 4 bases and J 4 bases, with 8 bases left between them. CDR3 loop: CASSPRGTEAFF. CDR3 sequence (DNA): TGCGCCAGCAGCCCCCGGGGCACTGAAGCTTTCTTT.

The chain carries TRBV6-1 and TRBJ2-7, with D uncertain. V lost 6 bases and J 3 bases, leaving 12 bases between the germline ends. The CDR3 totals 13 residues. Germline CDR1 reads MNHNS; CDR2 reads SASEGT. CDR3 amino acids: CASRLGAVYEQYF. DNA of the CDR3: TGTGCCAGCAGGCTTGGAGCCGTCTACGAGCAGTACTTC.

The CDR3 protein is CASSDDRANEQFF. The CDR3 bases are TGTGCCAGCAGTGATGACAGGGCAAATGAGCAGTTCTTC. The chain is built from TRBV25-1 and TRBJ2-1, with 7 nucleotides matching TRBD1. V gave up 3 bases and J gave up 7 bases; unmatched junction bases: 3. CDR3 length: 13 amino acids. CDR1 and CDR2 from the germline V gene are MGHDK and SYGVNS. Full variable domain (rest looked up from reference TRBV25-1 and TRBJ2-1): EADIYQTPRYLVIGTGKKITLECSQTMGHDKMYWYQQDPGMELHLIHYSYGVNSTEKGDLSSESTVSRIRTEHFPLTLESARPSHTSQYLCASSDDRANEQFFGPGTRLTVL.

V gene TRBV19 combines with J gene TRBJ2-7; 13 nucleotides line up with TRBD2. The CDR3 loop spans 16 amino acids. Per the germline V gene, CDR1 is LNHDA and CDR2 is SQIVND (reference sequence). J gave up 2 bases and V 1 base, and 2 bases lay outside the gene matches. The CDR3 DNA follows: TGTGCCAGTAGTATAGGCGGGACTAGCGGGACCTACGAGCAGTACTTC. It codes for CASSIGGTSGTYEQYF.

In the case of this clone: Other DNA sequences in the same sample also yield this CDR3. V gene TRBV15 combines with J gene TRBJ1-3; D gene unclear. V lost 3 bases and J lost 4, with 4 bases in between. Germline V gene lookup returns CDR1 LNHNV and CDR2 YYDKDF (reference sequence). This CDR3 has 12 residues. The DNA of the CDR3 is TGTGCCACCAGCAGGTCCGGAAACACCATATATTTT. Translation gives CATSRSGNTIYF.

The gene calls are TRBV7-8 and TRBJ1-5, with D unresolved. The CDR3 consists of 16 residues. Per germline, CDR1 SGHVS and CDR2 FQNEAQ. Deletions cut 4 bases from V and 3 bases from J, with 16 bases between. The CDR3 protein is CASSWVERELNQPQHF. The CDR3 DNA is TGTGCCAGCAGCTGGGTAGAGAGGGAGCTCAATCAGCCCCAGCATTTT.